This T cell receptor beta chain was sequenced during a study of a mutant IDH1 vaccine in newly diagnosed glioma. Method: immunoSEQ multiplex PCR; TCRdb's copy keeps in-frame clones and lacks some. The data contain about 69,000 clones, around 86% of them seen just once; the ten biggest clones take up about 2%. As concerns this clone: What it binds is unknown.

The time point here: week 35, safety follow-up. Alongside topical imiquimod, each dose of vaccine comprised 300 ug of mutant IDH1 20-mer peptide. Scheduled for weeks 1, 3, 5, 7, 11, 15, 19 and 23, eight vaccinations were given to patients. The V segment lost 6 bases and the J segment 6 bases; nucleotides outside the gene matches: 4. The CDR3 contains 13 residues. Germline CDR1 and CDR2: SGHKS and YYEKEE (reference sequence). Study-level points and caveats: Changes to the top peripheral T cell clonotypes appeared unrelated to pseudoprogression.

The chain recombines TRBV5-5 with TRBJ2-2; TRBD2 aligns across 8 bases. This receptor was obtained from a man aged 25 to 40 with glioma. Material: PBMCs, obtained from a glioma patient whose treatment included an IDH1 peptide vaccine. This CDR3 is CASTGLASGELFF. The CDR3 nucleotides read TGTGCCAGCACTGGACTAGCCTCCGGGGAGCTGTTTTTT.